These 18 T cell receptor beta chains share one sample of origin, sequenced in a study of post-analysis software for immune sequencing data. Findings and caveats of the study: Included in a set of about five TRBV segments more frequent in patients than controls were TRBV5-6, TRBV5-1 and TRBV20-1.

The antigens these receptors bind are not known. Unique molecular identifiers were present in the TCR beta cDNA libraries. TCRdb re-analysed the PCR reads in MiXCR, keeping a single row per CDR3 protein. The sample shows approximately 150,000 distinct CDR3 sequences, approximately 30% of them seen only once. Specimen: blood. The receptors come from a girl between 5 and 17 years old with multiple sclerosis.

This clonotype was counted only a few times. The chain uses TRBV6-5 and TRBJ1-1; no clear D gene. V lost 2 bases and J 6 bases, leaving 4 bases between the germline ends. CDR3 size: 11 residues. In germline, CDR1 is MNHEY, CDR2 SVGAGI. CDR3 residues: CASSYGAEAFF. CDR3 coding DNA: TGTGCCAGCAGTTACGGGGCTGAAGCTTTCTTT.

The J gene is TRBJ2-2, the V gene TRBV10-3, with 7 bases matching TRBD2. V was clipped by 9 bases and J by 6 bases; unmatched bases: 10. The CDR3 covers 14 residues. Germline-derived CDR1 and CDR2 are ENHRY and SYGVKD. CDR3 coding DNA: TGTGCCATTATGGCGGGAGAGGTATCCGGGGAGCTGTTTTTT. It is translated as CAIMAGEVSGELFF.

This clonotype was observed a handful of times. V and J are TRBV13 and TRBJ2-3, with TRBD2 matching 8 bases. J gave up 2 bases and V 5 bases, and 9 bases lay outside the gene matches. The length of the CDR3 is 16 residues. From germline, CDR1 is PRHDT and CDR2 FYEKMQ (reference sequence). The DNA of the CDR3 is TGTGCCAGCAGCCCACCCGAGCGGGGGTACACAGATACGCAGTATTTT. Translated, it gives CASSPPERGYTDTQYF.

This clonotype has just one count. V gene TRBV7-9 combines with J gene TRBJ2-5; no reliable D call. Between the trimmed V and J ends, which lost 3 bases and 3 bases, there was a span of 8 bases. Germline lookup yields CDR1 SEHNR and CDR2 FQNEAQ (reference sequence). The CDR3 is made up of 13 amino acids. The CDR3 is CASSLVAEETQYF. In DNA form, the CDR3 reads TGTGCCAGCAGCTTGGTCGCCGAAGAGACCCAGTACTTC. Together with reference TRBV7-9 and TRBJ2-5, the CDR3 gives the full variable domain: DTGVSQNPRHKITKRGQNVTFRCDPISEHNRLYWYRQTLGQGPEFLTYFQNEAQLEKSRLLSDRFSAERPKGSFSTLEIQRTEQGDSAMYLCASSLVAEETQYFGPGTRLLVL.

CDR3 loop: CAIPLGTGLNEQYF. The DNA of the CDR3 is TGCGCCATCCCTTTGGGGACAGGGCTTAACGAGCAGTACTTC. The J gene is TRBJ2-7, the V gene TRBV5-1; 9 bases line up with TRBD1. This CDR3 has 14 amino acids. CDR1 is SGHRS and CDR2 is YFSETQ in the germline V gene. J gave up 5 bases and V 9 bases, and 12 bases lay outside the gene matches.

This clonotype showed up many times. V gene TRBV7-3 combines with J gene TRBJ2-1; weak D call: TRBD1 (6 bases). The V end lost 2 bases, the J end lost 7 bases, and 6 bases lay between the germline ends. Germline CDR1 is SGHTA and CDR2 is FQGTGA. This CDR3 comprises 12 residues. CDR3: CASSLDRNEQFF. CDR3 in DNA: TGTGCCAGCAGCTTAGACAGGAATGAGCAGTTCTTC. Complete variable domain (other parts from reference TRBV7-3 and TRBJ2-1): GAGVSQTPSNKVTEKGKYVELRCDPISGHTALYWYRQSLGQGPEFLIYFQGTGAADDSGLPNDRFFAVRPEGSVSTLKIQRTERGDSAVYLCASSLDRNEQFFGPGTRLTVL.

The V call is TRBV6-1, the J call TRBJ1-2, with D tentatively TRBD1 (5 bases). CDR1 MNHNS and CDR2 SASEGT come from the germline V gene. Trimming took 8 bases from V and 1 from J, leaving 23 bases between them. This CDR3 spans 17 amino acids. The CDR3 DNA is TGTGCCAGCGGGACGTCCGGGCGCCAGAACTTTAACTATGGCTACACCTTC. Translation: CASGTSGRQNFNYGYTF.

The V and J genes are TRBV4-2 and TRBJ2-5; no reliable D call. In germline, CDR1 is LGHNA, CDR2 YNFKEQ. The germline V and J ends were trimmed by 1 base and 1 base, with 7 bases remaining between them. The CDR3 sequence is 14 residues long. The CDR3: CASSQVGIQETQYF. The CDR3 DNA reads as TGTGCCAGCAGCCAAGTAGGGATCCAAGAGACCCAGTACTTC.

This clonotype was seen ten or more times. The chain links TRBV7-2 to TRBJ2-3; D is unresolved. V lost 5 bases and J 2 bases, leaving 11 bases between the germline ends. This CDR3 spans 14 amino acids. In germline, CDR1 is SGHTA, CDR2 FQGNSA. This CDR3 is CASSHPLVTDTQYF. The DNA for the CDR3 is TGTGCCAGCAGCCACCCGCTAGTCACAGATACGCAGTATTTT.

This clonotype was picked up one time. The junction departs from germline at one end; a sequencing error may be responsible. This chain connects TRBV2 to TRBJ2-1; 10 nucleotides align to TRBD2. Germline CDR1 reads SNHLY; CDR2 reads FYNNEI. CDR3 length: 16 residues. DNA of the CDR3: TGTACCAGCAGTGGTTCGCCTAGCGGGAGAACGAATGAGCAGTTCTTC. It is translated as CTSSGSPSGRTNEQFF.

The chain employs TRBV28 and TRBJ1-5, with 7 bases matching TRBD1. CDR3 size: 15 residues. Germline-derived CDR1 and CDR2 are MDHEN and SYDVKM. V gave up 4 bases and J gave up 6 bases; unmatched junction bases: 9. CDR3 sequence (DNA): TGTGCCAGCAGTTCCCCGACAGGGAACACTCAGCCCCAGCATTTT. Its translation: CASSSPTGNTQPQHF.

With respect to this clonotype: Being one base from a much bigger clone, this may be a read error. The DNA for the CDR3 is TGTGCCAGCAGTCCTACCTTGAACTATGGCTACACCTTC. It is translated as CASSPTLNYGYTF. The rearrangement joins TRBV27 to TRBJ1-2, with no clear D. CDR3 length: 13 amino acids. Germline V gives CDR1 MNHEY, CDR2 SMNVEV (reference sequence). V was cut by 5 bases and J by 2 bases, with 9 bases left in between.

As concerns this clonotype: This clone may be a read error of a much larger clone one base away. The rearrangement uses TRBV5-6 and TRBJ2-5; TRBD2 matches at 10 bases. V was pared by 3 bases and J by 0 bases, with 8 bases of the junction left unmatched. CDR3 length: 17 residues. Germline CDR1 reads SGHDT; CDR2 reads YYEEEE. The CDR3 region is CASSCRSSGGYQETQYF. CDR3 coding DNA: TGTGCCAGCAGCTGCCGTAGTAGCGGGGGGTACCAAGAGACCCAGTACTTC. The full variable domain, with the rest looked up from reference TRBV5-6 and TRBJ2-5, is DAGVTQSPTHLIKTRGQQVTLRCSPKSGHDTVSWYQQALGQGPQFIFQYYEEEERQRGNFPDRFSGHQFPNYSSELNVNALLLGDSALYLCASSCRSSGGYQETQYFGPGTRLLVL.

To note about this clonotype: This sequence may be a read error, since a much larger clone differs from it by one base. This chain joins TRBV5-1 and TRBJ2-1; TRBD2 agrees at 10 bases. V was pared by 0 bases and J by 5 bases, with 5 bases of the junction left unmatched. Germline V gene lookup returns CDR1 SGHRS and CDR2 YFSETQ. CDR3 size: 16 residues. The CDR3 DNA sequence: TGCGCCAGCAGCTTGGCTACTAGCGGGGAAAACAATGAGCAGTTCTTC. Amino acids: CASSLATSGENNEQFF.

This clonotype has more than one count but fewer than ten. Here the CDR3 DNA reads TGCGCCAGCGGTGACAGGGCGAACACTGAAGCTTTCTTT. Its protein product is CASGDRANTEAFF. The chain couples TRBV5-1 to TRBJ1-1; 7 bases match TRBD1. This CDR3 spans 13 amino acids. V lost 7 bases, J lost 1 base, and 4 bases stayed unmatched. Germline CDR1 is SGHRS and CDR2 is YFSETQ.

This clonotype turned up a few times. The gene calls are TRBV6-1 and TRBJ1-5, with D unresolved. The CDR3 length is 13 residues. Germline CDR1 MNHNS, CDR2 SASEGT. With 7 bases removed from V and 10 bases from J, the gap between germline ends came to 17 bases. The CDR3 region has the DNA TGTGCCAGCAATACCCGGCCAGAGGGTCCCCAGCATTTT. The encoded protein is CASNTRPEGPQHF.

This clonotype was counted many times. This chain connects TRBV27 to TRBJ2-7; perhaps D is TRBD1 or TRBD2 (5 bases each). This CDR3 is 13 amino acids long. Trimming removed 7 bases from V and 3 bases from J, with 13 bases in between. Germline V CDR1 and CDR2: MNHEY, SMNVEV (reference sequence). The CDR3 sequence: CASKRDGHYEQYF. Written as DNA, the CDR3 is TGTGCCAGCAAACGGGACGGCCACTACGAGCAGTACTTC.

In its sample, this clonotype was seen many times. The chain employs TRBV10-3 and TRBJ2-6; 8 positions match TRBD1. Germline CDR1 ENHRY, CDR2 SYGVKD. The CDR3 sequence is 17 residues long. V lost 5 bases to trimming and J lost 0 bases; unmatched junction nucleotides: 6. CDR3 nucleotide sequence: TGTGCCATCAGTTATCGGGACAGGCACTCTGGGGCCAACGTCCTGACTTTC. As protein: CAISYRDRHSGANVLTF.